This T cell receptor (beta chain) came from a study of preoperative IRX-2 immunotherapy in early breast cancer. This table comes from immunoSEQ multiplex PCR, and its TCRdb copy is limited to in-frame clones, with some not included. The data contain approximately 98,000 clones, 70% to 90% of them singletons. The CDR3 sequence is 15 residues long. Trimming took off 1 base at V and 6 bases at J, with 12 bases between the two ends. In germline, CDR1 is KGHSH, CDR2 LQKENI. Treatment described: preoperative locoregional IRX-2 cytokine immunotherapy. Sample: tumor tissue, taken after IRX-2 immunotherapy. The V and J genes are TRBV18 and TRBJ2-2, with D possibly TRBD1 on 6 matching bases. The sequence was obtained from a human donor with breast cancer. The CDR3 DNA follows: TGTGCCAGCTCACCACAGAAACAGGGAGCCGGGGAGCTGTTTTTT. Encoded protein: CASSPQKQGAGELFF.